The 10 T cell receptor beta chains below all came from one sample that was sequenced in a study of blood T cells in healthy people across ages. A second PCR of 7 to 11 cycles used a sample-barcoded 5' primer and a J-beta primer mix. TCRdb reprocessed the 5' RACE reads via MiXCR and lists one record per CDR3 protein. The sample shows some 1.5 million distinct CDR3 sequences, roughly two fifths of them seen only once. Sequencing used blood. The receptors were gathered from a woman aged 18-35 years in good health.

The chain combines TRBV6-2 or TRBV6-3 with TRBJ2-1, with 8 bases that match TRBD2. Gene TRBJ2-7 matches the end of the DNA better, so the J call may be wrong. CDR1 is MNHEY and CDR2 is SVGEGT in the germline V gene. The CDR3 consists of 15 residues. The CDR3 sequence: CASSRRGADWDEQYF. Written as DNA, the CDR3 is TGTGCCAGCAGTCGGCGGGGGGCCGATTGGGATGAGCAGTACTTC.

The chain links TRBV10-3 to TRBJ2-2; 10 bases are shared with TRBD2. Trimming at V came to 2 bases and at J to 4 bases, leaving 7 bases not matched to a gene. The CDR3 length is 17 residues. Per the germline V gene, CDR1 is ENHRY and CDR2 is SYGVKD. The CDR3: CAISEPQREGRTGELFF. CDR3 sequence (DNA): TGTGCCATCAGTGAGCCCCAGCGGGAGGGCCGCACCGGGGAGCTGTTTTTT.

The V and J genes are TRBV20-1 and TRBJ2-5, with D maybe TRBD2 (5 bases). The CDR3 is made up of 17 amino acids. CDR1 is DFQATT and CDR2 is SNEGSKA in the germline V gene (reference sequence). Between the trimmed V and J ends, which lost 0 bases and 4 bases, there was a span of 21 bases. The CDR3 is CSARDWKMGGHRETQYF. DNA for the CDR3: TGCAGTGCTAGAGATTGGAAAATGGGCGGGCATCGAGAGACCCAGTACTTC.

The rearrangement joins TRBV7-2 to TRBJ2-4; possibly TRBD2 for D (5 bases). Trimming pared 7 bases from V and 3 bases from J, leaving 19 bases between. This CDR3 contains 16 residues. Germline assignment: CDR1 SGHTA and CDR2 FQGNSA. The DNA for the CDR3 is TGTGCCAGCACCGCCGTCGGAGGAAGTGGCAAAAACATTCAGTACTTC. It codes for CASTAVGGSGKNIQYF.

This clonotype has a handful of counts. The chain combines TRBV27 with TRBJ1-2; 7 bases are a match to TRBD1. Germline CDR1 and CDR2: MNHEY and SMNVEV (reference sequence). V was pared by 4 bases and J by 4 bases, with 6 bases of the junction left unmatched. The length of the CDR3 is 14 residues. The CDR3 coding sequence is TGTGCCAGCAGTTATTCCGGGACAGCCTATGGCTACACCTTC. Translated, it gives CASSYSGTAYGYTF.

This clonotype was detected only once. CDR3 sequence: CASSYSMIRQGEKGNQPQHF. CDR3 DNA sequence: TGTGCCAGCAGTTACTCGATGATTAGACAGGGCGAAAAAGGCAATCAGCCCCAGCATTTT. V and J are TRBV6-5 and TRBJ1-5; 7 bases are a match to TRBD1. The CDR3 runs 20 residues. Unmatched junction bases numbered 16, after V lost 0 bases and J lost 2 bases. The V gene's germline CDR1 is MNHEY and CDR2 SVGAGI.

The CDR3: CASSLFSGGAKTQYF. CDR3 bases: TGTGCCAGCAGTTTATTTAGCGGGGGGGCGAAGACCCAGTACTTC. J is TRBJ2-4 and V is TRBV12-3 or TRBV12-4; TRBD2 agrees at 11 bases. Near its end, the DNA agrees better with TRBJ2-5, so the J call may be wrong. The CDR3 runs to 15 residues.

The gene calls are TRBV15 and TRBJ2-7, with 8 bases that match TRBD1. Per germline, CDR1 LNHNV and CDR2 YYDKDF (reference sequence). The V and J ends lost 3 bases and 1 base, in that order; junction bases with no gene match: 2. The CDR3 has 14 amino acids. CDR3 sequence reads: CATSRDRASYEQYF. The CDR3 coding sequence is TGTGCCACCAGCAGGGACAGGGCTTCCTACGAGCAGTACTTC.

This clonotype has a count of ten or more. The rearrangement joins TRBV6-2 or TRBV6-3 to TRBJ2-7; a possible D gene is TRBD2 (5 bases). V lost 6 bases to trimming and J lost 3 bases, with 18 bases between them. The CDR3 totals 15 residues. CDR1 is MNHEY, CDR2 SVGEGT, per germline. The CDR3 DNA sequence: TGTGCCAGCAGCCCCCCGGGGATAAGGGACTACGAGCAGTACTTC. Its protein is CASSPPGIRDYEQYF.

Comments on this clonotype: At one boundary the junction diverges from the germline segment, which might be a read error. The chain has TRBV27 and TRBJ2-3, with a weak D call TRBD1 (5 bases). Germline V gene sequence: CDR1 MNHEY, CDR2 SMNVEV (reference sequence). There are 13 residues in the CDR3. The CDR3 reads CASSWQGTDTLYF. The CDR3 DNA sequence: TGTGCCAGCAGTTGGCAGGGCACAGATACGCTGTATTTT.